The text below deals with one T cell receptor beta chain. As yet, its antigen is unknown. The sample originates from a study of shared clonotypes between healthy human individuals. Together with CD45RO+ cells, CCR7-negative CD45RA+ TemRA cells were included in CD8 memory. The V gene lost 8 bases and the J gene lost 0 bases, with 10 bases spanning the gap. Germline CDR1 and CDR2: SEHNR and FQNEAQ (reference sequence). The CDR3 runs 14 residues. Study results and caveats: Naive subsets usually exceeded memory subsets in estimated richness. An effect of sequencing depth on clonotype sharing among donors was expected.

Deep level was the assay's run setting. Some clones are missing from TCRdb's copy, which holds only in-frame ones; the method was immunoSEQ multiplex PCR. The sample holds 90,000 to 120,000 clones, about 67% seen once. What was sequenced was memory CD8+ T cells sorted from blood. Subset reported: CD45RO+ cells pooled with CCR7-negative TemRA cells. The chain couples TRBV7-9 to TRBJ2-2; D unclear. The source of this sequence is a woman aged 30 to 39 in good health. Here the CDR3 DNA reads TGTGCCAGCGGTGCCTGGACGAACACCGGGGAGCTGTTTTTT. Its translation is CASGAWTNTGELFF.